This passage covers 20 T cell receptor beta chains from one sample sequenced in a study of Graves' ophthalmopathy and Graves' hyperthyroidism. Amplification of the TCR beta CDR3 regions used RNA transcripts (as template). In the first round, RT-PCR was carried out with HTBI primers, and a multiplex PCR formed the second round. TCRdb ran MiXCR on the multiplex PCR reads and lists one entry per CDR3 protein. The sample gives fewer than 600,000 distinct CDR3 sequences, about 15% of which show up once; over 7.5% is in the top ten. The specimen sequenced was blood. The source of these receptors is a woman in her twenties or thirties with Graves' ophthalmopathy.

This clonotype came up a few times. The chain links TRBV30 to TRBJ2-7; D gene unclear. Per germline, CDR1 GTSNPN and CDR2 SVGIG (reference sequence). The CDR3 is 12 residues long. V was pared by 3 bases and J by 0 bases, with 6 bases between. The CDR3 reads CAWSFLSYEQYF. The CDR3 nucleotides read TGTGCCTGGAGCTTCCTCTCCTACGAGCAGTACTTC.

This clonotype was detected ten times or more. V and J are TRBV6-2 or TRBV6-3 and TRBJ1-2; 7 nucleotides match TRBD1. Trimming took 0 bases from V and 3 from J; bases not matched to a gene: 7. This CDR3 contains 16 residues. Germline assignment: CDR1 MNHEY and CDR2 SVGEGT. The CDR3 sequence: CASSYSSDRLDYGYTF. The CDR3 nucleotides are TGTGCCAGCAGTTACTCTTCGGACAGGCTAGACTATGGCTACACCTTC.

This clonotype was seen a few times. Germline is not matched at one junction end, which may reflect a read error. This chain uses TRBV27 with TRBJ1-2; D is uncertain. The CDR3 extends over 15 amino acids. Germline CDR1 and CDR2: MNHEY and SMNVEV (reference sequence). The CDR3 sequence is CASGFAGSRTYGYTF. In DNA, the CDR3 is TGTGCCAGCGGTTTTGCCGGGTCCCGAACCTATGGCTACACCTTC.

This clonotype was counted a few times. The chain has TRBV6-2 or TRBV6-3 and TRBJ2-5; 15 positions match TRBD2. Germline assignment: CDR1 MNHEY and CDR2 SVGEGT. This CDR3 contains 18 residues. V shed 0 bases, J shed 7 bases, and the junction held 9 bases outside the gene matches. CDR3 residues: CASSYSVRTSGGAWTQYF. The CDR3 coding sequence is TGTGCCAGCAGTTACTCCGTTCGGACTAGCGGGGGGGCCTGGACCCAGTACTTC.

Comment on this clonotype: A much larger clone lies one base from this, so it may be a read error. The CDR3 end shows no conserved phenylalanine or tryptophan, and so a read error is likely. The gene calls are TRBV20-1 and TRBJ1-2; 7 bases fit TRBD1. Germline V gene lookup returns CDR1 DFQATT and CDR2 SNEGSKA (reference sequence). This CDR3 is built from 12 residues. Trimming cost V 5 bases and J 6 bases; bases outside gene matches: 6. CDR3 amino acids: CSASDRIHGYTY. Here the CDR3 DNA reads TGCAGTGCTTCGGACAGGATCCATGGCTACACCTAC.

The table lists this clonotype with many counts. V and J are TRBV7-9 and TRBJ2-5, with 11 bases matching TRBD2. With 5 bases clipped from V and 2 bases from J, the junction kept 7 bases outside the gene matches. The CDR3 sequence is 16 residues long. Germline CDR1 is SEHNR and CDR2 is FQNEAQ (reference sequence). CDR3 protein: CASSLLRTSGQETQYF. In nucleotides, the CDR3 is TGTGCCAGCAGCCTTCTGAGGACTAGCGGGCAAGAGACCCAGTACTTC.

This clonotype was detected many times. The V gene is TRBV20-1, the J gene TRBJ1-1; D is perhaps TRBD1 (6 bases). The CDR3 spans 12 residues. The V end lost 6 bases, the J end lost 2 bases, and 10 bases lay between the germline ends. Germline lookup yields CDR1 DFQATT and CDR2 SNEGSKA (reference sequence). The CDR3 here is CSAGGHNTEAFF. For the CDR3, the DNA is TGCAGTGCCGGGGGACATAACACTGAAGCTTTCTTT.

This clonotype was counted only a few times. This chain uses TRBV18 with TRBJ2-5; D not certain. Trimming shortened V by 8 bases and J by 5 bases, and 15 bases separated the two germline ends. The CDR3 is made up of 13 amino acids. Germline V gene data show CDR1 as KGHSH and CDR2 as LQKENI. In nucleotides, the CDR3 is TGTGCCAGCCGATCTGAGGTGCAGGAGACCCAGTACTTC. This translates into CASRSEVQETQYF.

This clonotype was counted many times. The CDR3 reads CASTGPGFNLHTF. In nucleotides, the CDR3 is TGTGCCAGCACAGGCCCCGGGTTCAATCTCCACACCTTC. The chain uses TRBV7-9 and TRBJ1-2, with D unclear. CDR3 size: 13 residues. CDR1 and CDR2 (germline): SEHNR, FQNEAQ (reference sequence). V was clipped by 7 bases and J by 12 bases, with 21 bases between them.

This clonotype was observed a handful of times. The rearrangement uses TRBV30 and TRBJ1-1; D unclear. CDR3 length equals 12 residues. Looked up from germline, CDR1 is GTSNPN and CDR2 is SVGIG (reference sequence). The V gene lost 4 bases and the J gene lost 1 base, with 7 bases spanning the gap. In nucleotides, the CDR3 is TGTGCCTGGACACGGTGGAACACTGAAGCTTTCTTT. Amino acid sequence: CAWTRWNTEAFF.

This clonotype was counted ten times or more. CDR3 coding DNA: TGTGCCAGTAGTATAGATCGGGGGTCCAATCAGCCCCAGCATTTT. As protein: CASSIDRGSNQPQHF. V is TRBV19 and J is TRBJ1-5, with D possibly matching TRBD1 (5 bases). V lost 0 bases and J 3 bases, leaving 9 bases between the germline ends. Germline-derived CDR1 and CDR2 are LNHDA and SQIVND (reference sequence). The CDR3 runs 15 residues.

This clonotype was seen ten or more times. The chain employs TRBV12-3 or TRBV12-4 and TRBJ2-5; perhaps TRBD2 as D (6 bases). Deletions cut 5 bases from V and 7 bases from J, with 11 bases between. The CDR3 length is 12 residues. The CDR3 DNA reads TGTGCCAGCAGTCCAGACGGGGGGACCCAGTACTTC. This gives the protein CASSPDGGTQYF.

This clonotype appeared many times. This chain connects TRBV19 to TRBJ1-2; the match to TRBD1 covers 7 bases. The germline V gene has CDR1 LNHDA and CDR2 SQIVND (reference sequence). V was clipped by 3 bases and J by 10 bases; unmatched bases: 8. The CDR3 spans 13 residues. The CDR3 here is CASSILGTVVYTF. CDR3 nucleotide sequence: TGTGCCAGTAGTATCCTTGGGACAGTCGTCTACACCTTC.

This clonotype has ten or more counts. CDR3 region: CAITNLIEAFF. The CDR3, as DNA: TGTGCCATCACCAACCTTATTGAAGCTTTCTTT. The chain uses TRBV10-3 and TRBJ1-1, with D hard to call. The germline V and J ends were trimmed by 7 bases and 7 bases, with 10 bases remaining between them. The CDR3 length is 11 residues. Per the germline V gene, CDR1 is ENHRY and CDR2 is SYGVKD.

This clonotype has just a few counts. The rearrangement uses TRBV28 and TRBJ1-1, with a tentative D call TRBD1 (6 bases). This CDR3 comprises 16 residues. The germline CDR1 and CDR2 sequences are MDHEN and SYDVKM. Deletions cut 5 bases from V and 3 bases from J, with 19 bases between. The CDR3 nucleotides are TGTGCCAGCAGTCCCCTAGGGGGTTGGGGGGACACTGAAGCTTTCTTT. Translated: CASSPLGGWGDTEAFF.

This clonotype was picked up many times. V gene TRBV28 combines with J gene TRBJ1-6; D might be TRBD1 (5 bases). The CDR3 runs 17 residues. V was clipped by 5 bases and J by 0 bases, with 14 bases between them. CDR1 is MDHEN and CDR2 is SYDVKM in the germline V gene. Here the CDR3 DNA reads TGTGCCAGCAGTCCAGGGTTTCAGAGCTCCTATAATTCACCCCTCCACTTT. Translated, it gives CASSPGFQSSYNSPLHF.

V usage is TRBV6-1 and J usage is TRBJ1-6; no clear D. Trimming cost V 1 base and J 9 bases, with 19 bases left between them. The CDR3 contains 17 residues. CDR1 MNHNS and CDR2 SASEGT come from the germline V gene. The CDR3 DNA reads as TGTGCCAGCAGTGAAGTTGCGGGCTGGGGATCGGGTTCACCCCTCCACTTT. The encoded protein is CASSEVAGWGSGSPLHF.

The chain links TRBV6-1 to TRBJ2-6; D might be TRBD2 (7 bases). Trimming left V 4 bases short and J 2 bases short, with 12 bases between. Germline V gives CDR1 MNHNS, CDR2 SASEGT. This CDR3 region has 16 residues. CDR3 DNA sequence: TGTGCCAGCAGTGGCACGGGGGGCACTGGGGCCAACGTCCTGACTTTC. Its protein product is CASSGTGGTGANVLTF.

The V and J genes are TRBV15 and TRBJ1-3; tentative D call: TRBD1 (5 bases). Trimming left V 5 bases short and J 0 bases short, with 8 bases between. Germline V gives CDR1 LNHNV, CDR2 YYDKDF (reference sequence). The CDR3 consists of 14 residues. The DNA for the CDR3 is TGTGCCACCAGCGGGACTGTCTCTGGAAACACCATATATTTT. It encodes CATSGTVSGNTIYF.

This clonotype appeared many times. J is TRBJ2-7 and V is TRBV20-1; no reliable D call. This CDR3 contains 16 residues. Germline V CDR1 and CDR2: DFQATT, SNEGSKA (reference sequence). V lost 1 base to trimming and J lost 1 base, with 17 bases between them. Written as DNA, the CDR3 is TGCAGTGCTAGAGGTGGCGGAAAGGGTAGTTCCTACGAGCAGTACTTC. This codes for CSARGGGKGSSYEQYF.